What follows are 12 T cell receptor beta chains derived from one specimen sequenced in a study of CD8+CD57+ T cells in acquired aplastic anemia. An expansion of CD8+CD57+ cells by flow cytometry had been shown in patients chosen for sequencing. CDR3 and TCR beta VDJ profiling relied on a genomic DNA template. TCRdb re-called the reads through MiXCR, storing one row per CDR3 protein. Found here are fewer than 85,000 distinct CDR3 sequences, just over 70% of them singletons; the top ten hold roughly 80%. What was sequenced was sorted CD4+, CD8+, or CD8+CD57+ T cells (not recorded which) from PBMCs. The receptors stem from a human donor with aplastic anemia.

The chain uses TRBV6-4 and TRBJ1-5; tentatively, D is TRBD1 (5 bases). This CDR3 is built from 15 residues. V was trimmed by 6 bases and J by 6 bases, leaving 18 bases between them. Germline lookup yields CDR1 MRHNA and CDR2 SNTAGT. The CDR3 loop reads CASRNDGGLSQPQHF. In DNA, the CDR3 is TGTGCCAGCAGAAATGATGGGGGGTTGTCTCAGCCCCAGCATTTT.

This clonotype appeared a single time. CDR3 loop: CASSIGLAGGYEQYF. In DNA, the CDR3 is TGTGCCAGCAGCATAGGACTAGCGGGAGGATACGAGCAGTACTTC. The chain recombines TRBV11-2 with TRBJ2-7, with 14 bases fitting TRBD2. CDR1 is SGHAT, CDR2 FQNNGV, per germline. The CDR3 loop spans 15 amino acids. J was trimmed by 4 bases and V by 5 bases; bases with no gene match: 4.

The rearrangement links TRBV29-1 to TRBJ2-5, with 9 bases lining up with TRBD1. In germline, CDR1 is SQVTM, CDR2 ANQGSEA. With V trimmed by 8 bases and J by 3 bases, 4 bases remained unmatched. This CDR3 contains 12 residues. This CDR3 reads CSSDRGKETQYF. Here the CDR3 DNA reads TGCAGCTCGGACAGGGGTAAAGAGACCCAGTACTTC.

The genes are TRBV15 and TRBJ1-2; TRBD1 agrees at 7 bases. Trimming took 1 base from V and 0 from J; bases not matched to a gene: 8. Germline lookup yields CDR1 LNHNV and CDR2 YYDKDF (reference sequence). The CDR3 sequence is 17 residues long. CDR3 sequence reads: CATSRGLDREANYGYTF. DNA of the CDR3: TGTGCCACCAGCAGAGGCCTTGACAGGGAGGCTAACTATGGCTACACCTTC.

Here the CDR3 reads CASSLDRYTEAFF. For the CDR3, the DNA is TGTGCCAGCAGCTTGGACAGGTACACTGAAGCTTTCTTT. V and J are TRBV7-9 and TRBJ1-1; 7 bases line up with TRBD1. Per germline, CDR1 SEHNR and CDR2 FQNEAQ (reference sequence). V dropped 3 bases and J dropped 3; count of bases not matched to a gene: 1. This CDR3 comprises 13 residues. The full variable domain, rest sourced from reference TRBV7-9 and TRBJ1-1, is DTGVSQNPRHKITKRGQNVTFRCDPISEHNRLYWYRQTLGQGPEFLTYFQNEAQLEKSRLLSDRFSAERPKGSFSTLEIQRTEQGDSAMYLCASSLDRYTEAFFGQGTRLTVV.

The V and J genes are TRBV5-1 and TRBJ1-6, with TRBD1 matching over 7 bases. V was clipped by 6 bases and J by 7 bases; unmatched bases: 4. Germline V CDR1 and CDR2: SGHRS, YFSETQ. The CDR3 contains 13 residues. The DNA for the CDR3 is TGCGCCAGCAAGCGGACAGGCAATTCACCCCTCCACTTT. It codes for CASKRTGNSPLHF.

This sequence joins TRBV10-3 and TRBJ1-1; D is possibly TRBD1 (6 bases). The germline V and J ends were trimmed by 2 bases and 0 bases, with 16 bases remaining between them. Germline V lookup: CDR1 ENHRY, CDR2 SYGVKD. This CDR3 region has 17 residues. CDR3 loop: CAISEKGGWAMNTEAFF. In nucleotides, the CDR3 is TGTGCCATCAGTGAGAAGGGGGGATGGGCTATGAACACTGAAGCTTTCTTT.

This clonotype was detected ten times or more. The chain couples TRBV9 to TRBJ2-2, with a weak D call TRBD2 (7 bases). There are 17 residues in the CDR3. Trimming took 0 bases from V and 5 from J, leaving 17 bases between them. Germline V gene lookup returns CDR1 SGDLS and CDR2 YYNGEE. DNA of the CDR3: TGTGCCAGCAGCGTAGAGGGAGTTGGGAGGGGGACCGGGGAGCTGTTTTTT. Its translation is CASSVEGVGRGTGELFF.

This clonotype was detected ten times or more. V usage is TRBV10-3 and J usage is TRBJ2-7, with 7 bases matching TRBD1. From germline, CDR1 is ENHRY and CDR2 SYGVKD. V was clipped by 0 bases and J by 2 bases; unmatched bases: 7. The CDR3 spans 16 residues. CDR3 loop: CAISESPTGLAYEQYF. The CDR3 region has the DNA TGTGCCATCAGTGAGTCCCCGACAGGGCTAGCCTACGAGCAGTACTTC.

The chain uses TRBV10-2 and TRBJ2-1; 15 nucleotides line up with TRBD2. The CDR3 sequence is 16 residues long. The V gene end was trimmed by 6 bases and the J gene end by 13 bases; junction bases not matched to a gene: 13. Germline CDR1 and CDR2: WSHSY and SAAADI. The CDR3 spells CASRAPGTSGGSIQFF. The CDR3 bases are TGCGCCAGCAGGGCCCCCGGGACTAGCGGGGGGAGTATTCAGTTCTTC.

In its sample, this clonotype was seen once. The V and J genes are TRBV5-6 and TRBJ2-3; maybe TRBD1 (6 bases). The CDR3 totals 16 residues. Between the trimmed V and J ends, which lost 1 base and 5 bases, there was a span of 17 bases. Germline V gives CDR1 SGHDT, CDR2 YYEEEE. CDR3 residues: CASSLPGAGQQDTQYF. The CDR3 coding sequence is TGTGCCAGCAGCTTGCCAGGGGCAGGACAGCAAGATACGCAGTATTTT.

On this clonotype itself: One end of the junction does not line up with germline, which may come from a read error. The J gene is TRBJ2-2, the V gene TRBV12-3 or TRBV12-4, with 10 bases that match TRBD1. This CDR3 region has 16 residues. CDR3 sequence: CAISVGTGANTGELFF. As DNA, the CDR3 is TGTGCCATCAGTGTTGGGACAGGGGCGAACACCGGGGAGCTGTTTTTT.